This T cell receptor beta chain came from a study of patients and donors after allogeneic stem cell transplantation. The germline V gene encodes CDR1 SGHDT and CDR2 YYEEEE. The V and J ends lost 1 base and 2 bases respectively, with 12 bases between them. CDR3 length: 15 residues. TCRdb redid the calling of the RT-PCR reads with MiXCR, one entry per CDR3 protein. This sample has some 200,000 distinct CDR3 sequences, with roughly two fifths found just once. This sequence originates from a human donor who was either an allogeneic HSCT recipient or a stem cell or donor lymphocyte infusion donor (not recorded which). It is not recorded whose cells these are; they may come from a transplant donor. Source material: blood, either unsorted or a sorted T cell fraction (not recorded which). This chain connects TRBV5-6 to TRBJ2-5, with D perhaps assigned TRBD1 or TRBD2 (6 bases each). DNA for the CDR3: TGTGCCAGCAGCTTGCAGACAGGAGGGCAAGAGACCCAGTACTTC. It yields the protein CASSLQTGGQETQYF.